This T cell receptor beta chain was captured by sequencing in a study of post-analysis software for immune sequencing data (dated by TCRdb to between 2015 and 2017). General notes on the study: The recorded disease courses included relapsing-remitting, secondary progressive and progressive-relapsing multiple sclerosis, and some patients had no subtype annotation. The patient repertoires were set against around ten previously published healthy control repertoires from donors whose ages ranged from about 6 to 25 years. A subset of samples was prepared in parallel using single-end sample barcoding, then pooled and co-amplified after Illumina adapter ligation. Summary of the overall study and its limitations: Direct clustering with F measure revealed strong co-clustering of samples prepared in the same batch, which led to a batch-effect correction. The control group was slightly older than the multiple sclerosis patient group. Patients showed significantly higher frequencies than controls for a handful of TRBV segments, among them TRBV5-6, TRBV5-1 and TRBV20-1. Compared with controls, multiple sclerosis patients had significantly lower normalized Chao1 diversity, a finding suggesting substantial peripheral T-cell clonal expansion.

The library was made by PCR. The run used an Illumina HiSeq 2500. To reduce PCR and sequencing biases, unique molecular identifiers were incorporated into the TCR beta cDNA libraries. Per 1 to 10 million input T cells, approximately 500,000 cDNA molecules were obtained, such that each molecule approximated one T cell. The patient libraries were prepared and sequenced with the same protocol used for the earlier healthy control dataset. Samples belonging to the same batch were prepared together, multiplexed and sequenced on a shared HiSeq lane. On the study's bioinformatics: Raw barcoded reads were processed with MIGEC, and single-read molecular identifier groups were discarded before consensus assembly and CDR3 extraction. VDJtools was used for post-analysis of the clonotype tables, with diversity normalized by down-sampling every dataset to the smallest sample size. In repertoire overlap clustering, CDR3 amino acid sequences, but not nucleotide sequences, were matched to correct batch-related cross-sample contamination. The public reads were reanalyzed by TCRdb: fastp trimming at Q25, MiXCR alignment, in-frame beta chains only. Entries are consolidated by CDR3 protein sequence, retaining the most common genes and DNA. The V and J calls were not made by the authors but by TCRdb's processing. The sample records 350,000 to 500,000 distinct CDR3 sequences, approximately 38% of which are singletons. 6% to 9% of the sample comes from the top ten.

With regard to this clonotype: Its antigen has not been determined. One end of the junction does not line up with germline, which may come from a read error.

TCR beta repertoires were profiled from peripheral blood of roughly 13 young patients with multiple sclerosis to demonstrate the VDJtools post-analysis software. The multiple sclerosis patients were children and adolescents between roughly 6 and 15 years of age. Its CDR3 holds 15 amino acids, cysteine through phenylalanine. Only CDR3 DNA remains: 45 bases, in frame from the first base. Via the germline V gene (reference sequence), CDR1 is SGHKS and CDR2 YYEKEE. The sequence joins TRBV5-5 to TRBJ2-1; the D gene is perhaps TRBD1 or TRBD2, as each covers 5 bases. The sequence derives from a girl aged 2-9 years with multiple sclerosis. Source material: blood. The CDR3: CASSKTGTNYNEQFF. The DNA reads as follows: TGTGCCAGCAGCAAGACCGGGACGAATTACAACGAGCAGTTCTTC. Where the CDR3 stops, the reference TRBV5-5 and TRBJ2-1 genes take over; the full variable domain is DAGVTQSPTHLIKTRGQQVTLRCSPISGHKSVSWYQQVLGQGPQFIFQYYEKEERGRGNFPDRFSARQFPNYSSELNVNALLLGDSALYLCASSKTGTNYNEQFFGPGTRLTVL.